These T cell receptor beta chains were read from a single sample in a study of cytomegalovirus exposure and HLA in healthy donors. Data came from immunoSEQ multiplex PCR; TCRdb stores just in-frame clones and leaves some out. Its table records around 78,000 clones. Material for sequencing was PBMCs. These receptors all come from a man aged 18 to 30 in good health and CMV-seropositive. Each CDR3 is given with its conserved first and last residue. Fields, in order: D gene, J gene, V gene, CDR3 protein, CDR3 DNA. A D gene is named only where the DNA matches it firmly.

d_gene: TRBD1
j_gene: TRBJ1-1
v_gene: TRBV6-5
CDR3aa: CASSFYQGVNTEAFF
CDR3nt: TGTGCCAGCAGTTTCTACCAGGGGGTGAACACTGAAGCTTTCTTT

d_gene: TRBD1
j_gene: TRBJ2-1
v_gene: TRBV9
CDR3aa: CASSVDRDSIYNEQFF
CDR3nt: TGTGCCAGCAGCGTCGACCGGGACAGTATCTACAATGAGCAGTTCTTC

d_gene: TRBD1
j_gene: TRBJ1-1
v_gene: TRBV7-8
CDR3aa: CASSLATGVTEAFF
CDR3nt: TGTGCCAGCAGCTTAGCGACAGGGGTAACTGAAGCTTTCTTT

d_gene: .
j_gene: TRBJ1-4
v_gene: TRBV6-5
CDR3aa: CASSYGVGLQEKLFF
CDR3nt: TGTGCCAGCAGTTACGGGGTGGGACTGCAGGAAAAACTGTTTTTT

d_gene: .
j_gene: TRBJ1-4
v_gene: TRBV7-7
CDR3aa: CAGGTPTLPKNEKLFF
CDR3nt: TGTGCCGGAGGAACGCCAACCCTACCGAAAAATGAAAAACTGTTTTTT

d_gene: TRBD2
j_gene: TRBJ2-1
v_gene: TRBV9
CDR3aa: CASSPGLAGGRWFF
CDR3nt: TGTGCCAGCAGCCCCGGACTAGCGGGAGGAAGATGGTTCTTC

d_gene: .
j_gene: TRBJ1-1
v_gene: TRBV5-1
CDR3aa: CASSLIGPPNTEAFF
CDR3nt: TGCGCCAGCAGCTTAATCGGTCCTCCAAACACTGAAGCTTTCTTT

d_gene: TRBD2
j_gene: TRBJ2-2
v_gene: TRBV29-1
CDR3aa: CSVGRGTQGGELFF
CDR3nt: TGCAGCGTTGGGCGGGGGACCCAGGGCGGGGAGCTGTTTTTT

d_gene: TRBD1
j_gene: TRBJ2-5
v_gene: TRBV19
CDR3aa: CASSIWTGGEETQYF
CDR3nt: TGTGCCAGTAGTATCTGGACAGGTGGGGAAGAGACCCAGTACTTC

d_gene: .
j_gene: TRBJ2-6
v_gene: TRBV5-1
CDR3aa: CASSFTVLSGANVLTF
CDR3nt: TGCGCCAGCAGCTTTACAGTTCTCTCTGGGGCCAACGTCCTGACTTTC

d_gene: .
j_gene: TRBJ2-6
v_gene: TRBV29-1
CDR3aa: CSGWTGANVLTF
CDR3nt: TGCAGCGGATGGACAGGGGCCAACGTCCTGACTTTC

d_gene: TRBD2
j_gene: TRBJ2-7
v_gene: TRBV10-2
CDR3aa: CASRTSGGISSYEQYF
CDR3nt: TGCGCCAGCAGGACTAGCGGGGGGATAAGCTCCTACGAGCAGTACTTC

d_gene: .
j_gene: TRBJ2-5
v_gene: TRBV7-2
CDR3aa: CASSLGRGWETQYF
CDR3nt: TGTGCCAGCAGCCTTGGACGGGGGTGGGAGACCCAGTACTTC

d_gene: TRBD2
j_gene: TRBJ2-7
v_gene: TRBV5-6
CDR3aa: CASSSRKRGLDYEQYF
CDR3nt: TGTGCCAGCAGCTCAAGGAAGCGGGGTCTTGACTACGAGCAGTACTTC

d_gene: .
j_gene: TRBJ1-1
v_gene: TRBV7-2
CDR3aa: CASSLGGGQGTEAFF
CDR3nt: TGTGCCAGCAGCTTAGGGGGGGGGCAGGGCACTGAAGCTTTCTTT

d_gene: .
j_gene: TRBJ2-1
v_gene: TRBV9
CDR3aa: CASSVRDEQFF
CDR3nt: TGTGCCAGCAGCGTACGGGATGAGCAGTTCTTC

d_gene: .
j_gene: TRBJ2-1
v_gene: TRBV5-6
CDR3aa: CASSGVGSGDNEQFF
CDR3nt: TGCGCCAGCAGCGGCGTCGGGTCGGGGGACAATGAGCAGTTCTTC

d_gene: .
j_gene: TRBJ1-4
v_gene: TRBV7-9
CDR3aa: CASSLVGGQVQEKLFF
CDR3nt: TGTGCCAGCAGCTTAGTTGGCGGACAAGTACAAGAAAAACTGTTTTTT

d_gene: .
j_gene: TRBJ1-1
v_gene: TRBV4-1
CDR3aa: CASSPNHRVRNTEAFF
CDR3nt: TGCGCCAGCAGCCCCAACCACAGGGTGAGAAACACTGAAGCTTTCTTT

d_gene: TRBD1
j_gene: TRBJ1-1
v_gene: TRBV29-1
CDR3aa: CSVEEQGYRAFF
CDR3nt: TGCAGCGTTGAAGAACAGGGGTATAGAGCTTTCTTT

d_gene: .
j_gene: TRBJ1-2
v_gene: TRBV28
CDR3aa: CASSLGHADGYTF
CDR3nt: TGTGCCAGCAGTTTAGGACACGCCGATGGCTACACCTTC

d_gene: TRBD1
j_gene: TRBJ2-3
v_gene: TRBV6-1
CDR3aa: CASIPGTALTDTQYF
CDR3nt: TGTGCCAGCATACCCGGGACAGCCCTCACAGATACGCAGTATTTT

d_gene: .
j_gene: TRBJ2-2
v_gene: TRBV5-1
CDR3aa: CASSPRAYTGELFF
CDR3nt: TGCGCCAGCAGCCCCAGGGCGTACACCGGGGAGCTGTTTTTT

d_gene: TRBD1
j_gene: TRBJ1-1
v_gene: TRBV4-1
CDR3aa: CASSQDRPRTGHFTEAFF
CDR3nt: TGCGCCAGCAGCCAAGATCGCCCTCGGACAGGGCATTTCACTGAAGCTTTCTTT

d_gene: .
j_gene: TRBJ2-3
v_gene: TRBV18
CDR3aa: CASSPGGAFTDTQYF
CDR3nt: TGTGCCAGCTCACCGGGCGGGGCCTTCACAGATACGCAGTATTTT

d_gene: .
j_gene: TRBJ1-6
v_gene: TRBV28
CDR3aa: CASSFKEGEAYNSPLHF
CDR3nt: TGTGCCAGCAGTTTTAAGGAGGGTGAGGCCTATAATTCGCCCCTCCACTTT

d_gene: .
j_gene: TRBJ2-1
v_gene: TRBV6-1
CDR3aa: CASSPLNEQFF
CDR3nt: TGTGCCAGCAGCCCCCTTAATGAGCAGTTCTTC

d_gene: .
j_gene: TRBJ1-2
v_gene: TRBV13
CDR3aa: CASSLTAGAGGYTF
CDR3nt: TGTGCCAGCAGCTTAACGGCTGGGGCTGGTGGCTACACCTTC

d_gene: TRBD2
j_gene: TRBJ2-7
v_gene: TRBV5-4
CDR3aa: CASSFGAGGRSYEQYF
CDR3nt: TGTGCCAGCAGCTTCGGAGCGGGAGGTAGATCCTACGAGCAGTACTTC

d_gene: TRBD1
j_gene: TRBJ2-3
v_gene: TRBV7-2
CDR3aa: CASNRGNVADTQYF
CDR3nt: TGTGCCAGCAACAGGGGAAATGTGGCAGATACGCAGTATTTT

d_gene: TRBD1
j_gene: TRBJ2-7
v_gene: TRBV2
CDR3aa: CASTPTGGRQYF
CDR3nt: TGTGCCAGCACACCGACAGGGGGTCGGCAGTACTTC

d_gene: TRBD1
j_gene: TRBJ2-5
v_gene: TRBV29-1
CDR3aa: CSVEVGGAEETQYF
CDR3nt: TGCAGCGTTGAGGTAGGGGGCGCAGAAGAGACCCAGTACTTC

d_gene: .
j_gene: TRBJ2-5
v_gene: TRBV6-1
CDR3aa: CASSGQRVETQYF
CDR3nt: TGTGCCAGCAGTGGACAGCGGGTAGAGACCCAGTACTTC

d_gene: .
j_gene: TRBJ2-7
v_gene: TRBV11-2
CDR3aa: CASSLGGLPYEQYF
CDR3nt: TGTGCCAGCAGCTTAGGGGGACTCCCCTACGAGCAGTACTTC

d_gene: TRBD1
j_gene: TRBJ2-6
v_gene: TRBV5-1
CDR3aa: CASSGRTGELSGANVLTF
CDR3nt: TGCGCCAGCAGCGGCCGGACAGGGGAACTCTCTGGGGCCAACGTCCTGACTTTC

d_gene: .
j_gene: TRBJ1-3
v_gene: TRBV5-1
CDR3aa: CASSLGLSGNTIYF
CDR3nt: TGCGCCAGCAGCTTAGGACTATCTGGAAACACCATATATTTT

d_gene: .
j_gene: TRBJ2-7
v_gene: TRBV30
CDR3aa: CAWRWGPNAYEQYF
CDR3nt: TGTGCCTGGAGGTGGGGGCCGAACGCCTACGAGCAGTACTTC

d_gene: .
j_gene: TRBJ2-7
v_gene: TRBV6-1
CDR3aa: CASSEGRGIGEQYF
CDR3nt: TGTGCCAGCAGTGAAGGGCGAGGAATAGGAGAGCAGTACTTC

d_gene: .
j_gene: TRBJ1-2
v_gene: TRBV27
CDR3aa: CASSLKNSLNYGYTF
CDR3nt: TGTGCCAGCAGTTTAAAGAACAGTTTAAACTATGGCTACACCTTC

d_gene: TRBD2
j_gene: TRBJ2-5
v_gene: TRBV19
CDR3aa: CASSITGTRKETQYF
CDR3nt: TGTGCCAGTAGTATCACCGGGACTAGAAAGGAGACCCAGTACTTC

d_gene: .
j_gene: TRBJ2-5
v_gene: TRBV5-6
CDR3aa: CASSFDTGSPQETQYF
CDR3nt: TGTGCCAGCAGCTTTGATACAGGGAGTCCTCAAGAGACCCAGTACTTC

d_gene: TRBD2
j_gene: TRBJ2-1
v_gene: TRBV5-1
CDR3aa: CASSIGLAGGIYNEQFF
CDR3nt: TGCGCCAGCAGCATAGGACTAGCGGGAGGGATTTACAATGAGCAGTTCTTC

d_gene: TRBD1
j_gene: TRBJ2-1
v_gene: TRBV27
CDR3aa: CASSSLDRVNEQFF
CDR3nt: TGTGCCAGCAGTTCTCTAGACAGGGTCAATGAGCAGTTCTTC

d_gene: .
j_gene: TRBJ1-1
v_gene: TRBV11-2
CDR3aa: CASSLVSNTEAFF
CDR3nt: TGTGCCAGCAGCTTAGTATCGAACACTGAAGCTTTCTTT

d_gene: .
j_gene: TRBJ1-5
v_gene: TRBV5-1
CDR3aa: CASSPGGGNQPQHF
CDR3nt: TGCGCCAGCAGCCCCGGGGGAGGGAATCAGCCCCAGCATTTT

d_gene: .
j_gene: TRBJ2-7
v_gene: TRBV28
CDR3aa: CASTSEGDEQYF
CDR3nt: TGTGCCAGCACCTCCGAAGGGGACGAGCAGTACTTC

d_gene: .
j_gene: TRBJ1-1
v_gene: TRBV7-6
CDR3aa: CASSYSLNTEAFF
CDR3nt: TGTGCCAGCAGCTACAGCCTGAACACTGAAGCTTTCTTT

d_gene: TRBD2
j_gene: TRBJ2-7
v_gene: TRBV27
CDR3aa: CASSLIAGGPEEQYF
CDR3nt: TGTGCCAGCAGTTTGATAGCGGGAGGGCCCGAAGAGCAGTACTTC

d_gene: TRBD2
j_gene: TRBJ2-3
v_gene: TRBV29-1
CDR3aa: CSVEGTSGGEADTQYF
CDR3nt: TGCAGCGTCGAAGGGACTAGCGGGGGGGAGGCAGATACGCAGTATTTT

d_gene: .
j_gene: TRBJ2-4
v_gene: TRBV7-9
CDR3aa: CASSLNKQGTKNIQYF
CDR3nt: TGTGCCAGCAGCCTCAATAAACAGGGAACGAAAAACATTCAGTACTTC